This TCR beta chain was observed in a study of radiation and T cells in renal cell carcinoma. Points from the study as a whole: In blood, top tumor clones expanded by 2 weeks, shrinking by 4.

This clone was recorded a few times. Its antigen is not identified. Clones were sequenced by immunoSEQ multiplex PCR, and TCRdb holds only the in-frame ones, with some missing. The sample lists approximately 22,000 clones, approximately 80% seen once, with approximately 40% in the top ten. Time point noted: baseline pretreatment blood. Regarding treatment: 15 Gy SBRT to primary tumor, nephrectomy 4 weeks later. The patient's renal cell carcinoma had clear cell pathology. From germline, CDR1 is KGHSH and CDR2 LQKENI. The length of the CDR3 is 17 residues. Trimming left V 1 base short and J 1 base short, with 16 bases between.

The sequences come from blood, collected from a patient whose treatment included radiotherapy and nephrectomy. The receptor's source is a man between 60 and 70 years old with renal cell carcinoma. This sequence joins TRBV18 and TRBJ1-1, with D tentatively TRBD1 (5 bases). Here the CDR3 DNA reads TGTGCCAGCTCACCACTTGGCTGGGTGGGGGGGAACACTGAAGCTTTCTTT. Translating gives CASSPLGWVGGNTEAFF.